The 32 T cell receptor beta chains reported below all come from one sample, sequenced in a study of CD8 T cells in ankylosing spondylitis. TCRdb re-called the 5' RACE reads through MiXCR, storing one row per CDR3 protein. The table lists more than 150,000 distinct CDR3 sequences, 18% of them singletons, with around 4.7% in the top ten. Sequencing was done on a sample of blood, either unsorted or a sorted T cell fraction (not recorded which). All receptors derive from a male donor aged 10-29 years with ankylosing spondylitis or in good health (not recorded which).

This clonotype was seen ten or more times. The CDR3 loop reads CAWSGETQYF. The CDR3 region has the DNA TGTGCCTGGAGCGGAGAGACCCAGTACTTC. J is TRBJ2-5 and V is TRBV30, with D unresolved. The CDR3 has 10 residues. The germline V gene has CDR1 GTSNPN and CDR2 SVGIG (reference sequence). The germline V and J ends were trimmed by 3 bases and 4 bases, with 3 bases remaining between them.

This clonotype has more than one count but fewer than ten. The CDR3 DNA sequence: TGTGCCAGCAGCTCAGGGGCGAGGCTAGCGGGAAAGGTTGAGCAGTTCTTC. This encodes CASSSGARLAGKVEQFF. The chain joins TRBV7-3 to TRBJ2-1; 9 bases match TRBD2. The CDR3 contains 17 residues. Germline-derived CDR1 and CDR2 are SGHTA and FQGTGA. After removal of 4 bases from V and 9 bases from J, the junction contained 16 bases not matched to a gene. The full variable domain, in which reference TRBV7-3 and TRBJ2-1 provide the parts outside the CDR3, is GAGVSQTPSNKVTEKGKYVELRCDPISGHTALYWYRQSLGQGPEFLIYFQGTGAADDSGLPNDRFFAVRPEGSVSTLKIQRTERGDSAVYLCASSSGARLAGKVEQFFGPGTRLTVL.

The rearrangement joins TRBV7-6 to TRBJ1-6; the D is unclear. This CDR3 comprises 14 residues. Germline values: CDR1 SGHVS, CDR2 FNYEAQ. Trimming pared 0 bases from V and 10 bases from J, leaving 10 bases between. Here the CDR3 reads CASSLAHRRSPLHF. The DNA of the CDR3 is TGTGCCAGCAGCTTAGCCCACCGTCGGTCACCCCTCCACTTT.

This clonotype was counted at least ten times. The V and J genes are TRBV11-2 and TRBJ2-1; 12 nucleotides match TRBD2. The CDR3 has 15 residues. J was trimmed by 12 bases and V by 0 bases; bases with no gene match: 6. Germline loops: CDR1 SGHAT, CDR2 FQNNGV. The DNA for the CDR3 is TGTGCCAGCAGCTTAGACCTAGCGGGAGGGCCGACGCAGTTCTTC. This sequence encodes CASSLDLAGGPTQFF. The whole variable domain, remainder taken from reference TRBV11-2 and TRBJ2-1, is EAGVAQSPRYKIIEKRQSVAFWCNPISGHATLYWYQQILGQGPKLLIQFQNNGVVDDSQLPKDRFSAERLKGVDSTLKIQPAKLEDSAVYLCASSLDLAGGPTQFFGPGTRLTVL.

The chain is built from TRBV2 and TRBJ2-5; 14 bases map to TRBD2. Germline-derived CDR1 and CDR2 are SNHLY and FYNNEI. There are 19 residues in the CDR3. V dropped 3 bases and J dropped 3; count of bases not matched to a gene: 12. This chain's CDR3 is CASSESGVGLAGAKETQYF. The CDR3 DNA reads TGTGCCAGCAGTGAGAGTGGTGTGGGACTAGCGGGAGCGAAAGAGACCCAGTACTTC.

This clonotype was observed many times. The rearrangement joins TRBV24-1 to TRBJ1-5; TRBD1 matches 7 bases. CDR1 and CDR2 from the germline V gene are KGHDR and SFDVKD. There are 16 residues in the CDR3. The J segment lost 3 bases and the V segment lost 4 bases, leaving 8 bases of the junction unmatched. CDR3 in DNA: TGTGCCACCAGTGAGTCCCGACAGGGACCCAATCAGCCCCAGCATTTT. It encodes CATSESRQGPNQPQHF.

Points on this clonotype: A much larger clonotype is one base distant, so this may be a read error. For the CDR3, the DNA is TGTGCCAGCAGCATCTGGACTGGCGGGAGCTCCTACCAGCAGTTCTTC. This translates into CASSIWTGGSSYQQFF. The chain is built from TRBV5-6 and TRBJ2-1; TRBD2 matches 7 bases. Trimming cost V 4 bases and J 11 bases; bases outside gene matches: 18. Germline V CDR1 and CDR2: SGHDT, YYEEEE. The CDR3 has 16 amino acids.

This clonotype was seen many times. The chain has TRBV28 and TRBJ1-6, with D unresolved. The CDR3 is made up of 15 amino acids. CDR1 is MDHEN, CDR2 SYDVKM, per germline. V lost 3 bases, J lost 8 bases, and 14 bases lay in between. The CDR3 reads CASSFSQGPYSPLHF. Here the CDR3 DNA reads TGTGCCAGCAGTTTTTCCCAAGGGCCTTATTCACCCCTCCACTTT.

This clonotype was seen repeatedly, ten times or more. CDR3 residues: CASSLIGTGVLGSGANVLTF. CDR3 DNA: TGCGCCAGCAGCTTGATCGGGACAGGGGTCCTAGGGTCTGGGGCCAACGTCCTGACTTTC. The chain combines TRBV5-1 with TRBJ2-6; 10 bases are shared with TRBD1. Germline loops: CDR1 SGHRS, CDR2 YFSETQ. Trimming at V came to 1 base and at J to 1 base, leaving 11 bases not matched to a gene. This CDR3 region has 20 residues. The entire variable domain, with the rest obtained from reference TRBV5-1 and TRBJ2-6, is as follows: KAGVTQTPRYLIKTRGQQVTLSCSPISGHRSVSWYQQTPGQGLQFLFEYFSETQRNKGNFPGRFSGRQFSNSRSEMNVSTLELGDSALYLCASSLIGTGVLGSGANVLTFGAGSRLTVL.

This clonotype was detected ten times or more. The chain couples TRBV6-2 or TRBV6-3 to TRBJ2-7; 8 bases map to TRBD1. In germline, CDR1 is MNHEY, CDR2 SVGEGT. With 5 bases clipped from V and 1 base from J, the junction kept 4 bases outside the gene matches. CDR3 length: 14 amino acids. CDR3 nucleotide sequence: TGTGCCAGCAGTCGGACAGGGATTTCCTACGAGCAGTACTTC. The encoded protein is CASSRTGISYEQYF.

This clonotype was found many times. CDR3: CSATTEGVETQYF. The CDR3 region has the DNA TGCAGTGCTACCACGGAGGGGGTCGAGACCCAGTACTTC. This chain links TRBV20-1 with TRBJ2-5; D may match TRBD1 or TRBD2 (6 bases each). V was pared by 4 bases and J by 5 bases, with 14 bases between. The CDR3 length is 13 residues. Looked up from germline, CDR1 is DFQATT and CDR2 is SNEGSKA (reference sequence).

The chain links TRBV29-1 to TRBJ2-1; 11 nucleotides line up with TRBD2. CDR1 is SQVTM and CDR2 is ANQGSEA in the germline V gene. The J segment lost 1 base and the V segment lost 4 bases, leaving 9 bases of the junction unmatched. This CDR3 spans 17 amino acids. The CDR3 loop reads CSVVKLAGGSSYNEQFF. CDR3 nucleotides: TGCAGCGTTGTGAAGCTAGCGGGAGGATCGTCCTACAATGAGCAGTTCTTC.

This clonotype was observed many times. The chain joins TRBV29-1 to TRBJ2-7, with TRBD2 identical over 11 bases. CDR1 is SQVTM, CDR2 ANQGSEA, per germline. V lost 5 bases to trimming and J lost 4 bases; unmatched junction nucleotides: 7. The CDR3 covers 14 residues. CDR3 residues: CSVPGLAGTYEQYV. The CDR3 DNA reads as TGCAGCGTTCCTGGACTAGCGGGCACTTACGAGCAGTACGTC.

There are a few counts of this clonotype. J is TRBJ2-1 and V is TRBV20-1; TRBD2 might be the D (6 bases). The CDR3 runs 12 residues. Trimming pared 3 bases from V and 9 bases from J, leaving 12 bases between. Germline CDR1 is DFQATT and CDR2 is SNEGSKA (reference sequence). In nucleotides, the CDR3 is TGCAGTGCTAGCGGGAGTTTGAGTGAGCAGTTCTTC. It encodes CSASGSLSEQFF.

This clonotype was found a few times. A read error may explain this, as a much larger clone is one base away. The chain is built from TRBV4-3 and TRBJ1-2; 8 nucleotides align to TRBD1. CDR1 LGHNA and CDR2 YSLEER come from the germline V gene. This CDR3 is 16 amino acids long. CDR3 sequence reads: CASSQDGDRLGYGYPF. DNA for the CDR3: TGCGCCAGCAGCCAAGACGGGGACAGGCTAGGGTATGGCTACCCCTTC.

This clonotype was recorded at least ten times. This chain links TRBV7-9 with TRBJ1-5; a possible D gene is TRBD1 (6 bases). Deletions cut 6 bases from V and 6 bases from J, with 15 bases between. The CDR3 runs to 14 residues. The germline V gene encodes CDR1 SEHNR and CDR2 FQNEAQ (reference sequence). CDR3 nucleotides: TGTGCCAGCAGTTCCGGACAGTCTTTTCAGCCCCAGCATTTT. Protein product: CASSSGQSFQPQHF. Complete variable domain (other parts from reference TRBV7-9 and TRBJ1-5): DTGVSQNPRHKITKRGQNVTFRCDPISEHNRLYWYRQTLGQGPEFLTYFQNEAQLEKSRLLSDRFSAERPKGSFSTLEIQRTEQGDSAMYLCASSSGQSFQPQHFGDGTRLSIL.

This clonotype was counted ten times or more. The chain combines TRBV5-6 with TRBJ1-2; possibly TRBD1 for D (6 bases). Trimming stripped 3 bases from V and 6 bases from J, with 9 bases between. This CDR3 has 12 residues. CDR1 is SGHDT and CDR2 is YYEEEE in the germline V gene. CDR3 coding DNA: TGTGCCAGCAGCTGGCGACAGGATGGCTACACCTTC. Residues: CASSWRQDGYTF. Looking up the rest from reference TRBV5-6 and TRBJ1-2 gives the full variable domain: DAGVTQSPTHLIKTRGQQVTLRCSPKSGHDTVSWYQQALGQGPQFIFQYYEEEERQRGNFPDRFSGHQFPNYSSELNVNALLLGDSALYLCASSWRQDGYTFGSGTRLTVV.

CDR3 in amino acids: CASSLGEAQWRETQYF. CDR3 sequence (DNA): TGTGCCAGCAGCTTAGGAGAGGCACAATGGAGGGAGACCCAGTACTTC. The chain couples TRBV11-2 to TRBJ2-5; D possibly corresponds to TRBD2 (5 bases). The V end lost 1 base, the J end lost 5 bases, and 17 bases lay between the germline ends. This CDR3 has 16 residues. CDR1 is SGHAT and CDR2 is FQNNGV in the germline V gene.

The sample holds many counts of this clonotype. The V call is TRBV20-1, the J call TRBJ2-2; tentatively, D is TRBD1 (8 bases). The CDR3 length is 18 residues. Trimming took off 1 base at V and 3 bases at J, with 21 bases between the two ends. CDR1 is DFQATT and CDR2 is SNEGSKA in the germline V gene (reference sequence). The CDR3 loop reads CSARGGAGAGQDTGELFF. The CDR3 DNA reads TGCAGTGCTAGAGGAGGGGCTGGAGCGGGACAGGACACCGGGGAGCTGTTTTTT.

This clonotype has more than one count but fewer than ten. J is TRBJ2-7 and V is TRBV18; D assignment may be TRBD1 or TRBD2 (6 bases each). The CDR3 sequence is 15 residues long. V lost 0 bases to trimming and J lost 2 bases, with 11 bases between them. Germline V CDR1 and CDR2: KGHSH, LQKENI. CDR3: CASSPPQGGTYEQYF. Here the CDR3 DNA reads TGTGCCAGCTCACCACCGCAAGGGGGGACCTACGAGCAGTACTTC.

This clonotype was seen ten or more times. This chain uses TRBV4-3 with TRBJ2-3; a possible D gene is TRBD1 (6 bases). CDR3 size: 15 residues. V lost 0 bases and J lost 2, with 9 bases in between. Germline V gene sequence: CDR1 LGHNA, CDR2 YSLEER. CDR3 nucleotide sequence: TGCGCCAGCAGCCAAGATAGGGGGAACACAGATACGCAGTATTTT. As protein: CASSQDRGNTDTQYF.

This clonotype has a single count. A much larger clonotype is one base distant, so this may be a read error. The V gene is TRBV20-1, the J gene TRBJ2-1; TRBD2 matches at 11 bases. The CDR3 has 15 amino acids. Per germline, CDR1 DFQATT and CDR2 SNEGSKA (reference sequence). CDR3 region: CRARISGRDYNEQFF. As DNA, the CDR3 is TGCCGTGCTAGAATTAGCGGGAGGGATTACAATGAGCAGTTCTTC.

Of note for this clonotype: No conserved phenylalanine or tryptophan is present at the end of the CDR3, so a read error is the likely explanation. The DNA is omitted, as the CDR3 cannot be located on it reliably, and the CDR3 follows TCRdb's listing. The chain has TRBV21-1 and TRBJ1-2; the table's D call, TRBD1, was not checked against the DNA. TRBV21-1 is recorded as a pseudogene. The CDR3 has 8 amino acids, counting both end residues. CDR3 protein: CASSKVRV.

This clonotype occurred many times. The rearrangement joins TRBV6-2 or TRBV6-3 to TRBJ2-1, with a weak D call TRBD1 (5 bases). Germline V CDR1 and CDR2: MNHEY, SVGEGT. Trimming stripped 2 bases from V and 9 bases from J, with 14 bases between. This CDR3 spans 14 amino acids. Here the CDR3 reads CASSYPPGLGEQFF. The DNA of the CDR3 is TGTGCCAGCAGTTACCCGCCAGGGTTGGGTGAGCAGTTCTTC.

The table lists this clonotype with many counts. The CDR3 loop is CASRRQGPGANVLTF. CDR3 DNA: TGTGCCAGCAGGCGACAGGGACCTGGGGCCAACGTCCTGACTTTC. The J gene is TRBJ2-6, the V gene TRBV12-3 or TRBV12-4, with 7 bases identical to TRBD1. Trimming cost V 6 bases and J 2 bases; bases outside gene matches: 4. CDR3 length: 15 amino acids.

The CDR3: CATSLTGQGQRDEQFF. CDR3 DNA: TGTGCCACCAGTTTGACTGGACAGGGGCAGCGGGATGAGCAGTTCTTC. The chain uses TRBV24-1 and TRBJ2-1; TRBD1 matches at 9 bases. From germline, CDR1 is KGHDR and CDR2 SFDVKD. Trimming removed 6 bases from V and 8 bases from J; junction bases left unmatched: 13. The CDR3 loop spans 16 amino acids.

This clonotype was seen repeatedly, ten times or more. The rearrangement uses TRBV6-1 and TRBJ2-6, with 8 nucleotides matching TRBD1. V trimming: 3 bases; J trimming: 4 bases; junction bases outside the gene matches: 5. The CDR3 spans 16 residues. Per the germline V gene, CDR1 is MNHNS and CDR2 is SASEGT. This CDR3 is CASSESTGVGANVLTF. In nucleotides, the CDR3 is TGTGCCAGCAGTGAGTCGACAGGGGTCGGGGCCAACGTCCTGACTTTC.

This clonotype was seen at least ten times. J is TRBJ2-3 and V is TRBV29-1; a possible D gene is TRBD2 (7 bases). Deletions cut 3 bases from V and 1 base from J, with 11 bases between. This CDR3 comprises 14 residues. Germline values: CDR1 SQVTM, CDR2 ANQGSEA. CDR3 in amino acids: CSVEGGAGTDTQYF. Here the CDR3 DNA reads TGCAGCGTTGAGGGGGGGGCCGGCACAGATACGCAGTATTTT.

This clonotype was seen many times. The DNA of the CDR3 is TGTGCCAGCAGCCCCGGGTCCCACGAGCAGTACTTC. Translating it yields CASSPGSHEQYF. The J gene is TRBJ2-7, the V gene TRBV5-4, with no clear D. V shed 4 bases and J shed 5 bases, with 10 bases lying between them. The CDR3 has 12 amino acids. CDR1 is SGHNT and CDR2 is YYREEE in the germline V gene (reference sequence).

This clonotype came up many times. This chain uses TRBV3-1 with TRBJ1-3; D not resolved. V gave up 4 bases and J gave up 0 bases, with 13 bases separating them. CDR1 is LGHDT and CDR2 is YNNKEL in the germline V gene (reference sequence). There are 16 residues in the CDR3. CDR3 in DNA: TGTGCCAGCAGCCTGACCCGAGTTCTCTCTGGAAACACCATATATTTT. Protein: CASSLTRVLSGNTIYF. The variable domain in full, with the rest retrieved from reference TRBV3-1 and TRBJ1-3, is DTAVSQTPKYLVTQMGNDKSIKCEQNLGHDTMYWYKQDSKKFLKIMFSYNNKELIINETVPNRFSPKSPDKAHLNLHINSLELGDSAVYFCASSLTRVLSGNTIYFGEGSWLTVV.

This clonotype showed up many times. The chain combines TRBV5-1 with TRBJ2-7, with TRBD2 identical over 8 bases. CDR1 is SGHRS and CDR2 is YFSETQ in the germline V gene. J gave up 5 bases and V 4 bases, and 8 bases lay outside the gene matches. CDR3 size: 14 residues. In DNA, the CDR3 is TGCGCCAGCAGCGAGGAGCGGGAGATTAACGAGCAGTACTTC. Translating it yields CASSEEREINEQYF.

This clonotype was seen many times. The CDR3 DNA reads TGTGCCAGCAGTTTCGGGGACATTCAGTACTTC. As protein: CASSFGDIQYF. The chain combines TRBV27 with TRBJ2-4; maybe TRBD2 (5 bases). Trimming left V 3 bases short and J 8 bases short, with 5 bases between. Per germline, CDR1 MNHEY and CDR2 SMNVEV (reference sequence). This CDR3 is 11 amino acids long.